These 14 T cell receptor beta chains share one sample of origin, sequenced in a study of cytomegalovirus exposure and HLA in healthy donors. The study ran its PCR with 60 Vbeta and 13 Jbeta primers. Clones were read by immunoSEQ multiplex PCR, and TCRdb kept only the in-frame ones, dropping some. This table has roughly 130,000 clones, 70% to 85% appearing once. Sequencing was done on a sample of PBMCs. The source is a boy younger than 18 in good health and CMV-seronegative.

The chain combines TRBV7-5 with TRBJ1-2. TRBV7-5 is recorded as a pseudogene. The CDR3 has 16 amino acids. The DNA for the CDR3 is TGTGTCAGAAGCTTGTTTTCTACGCCTTCTAACTATGGCTACACCTTC. Amino acids: CVRSLFSTPSNYGYTF.

This clone came up once. V is TRBV5-6 and J is TRBJ1-4; D may be TRBD1 (5 bases). Germline V gene sequence: CDR1 SGHDT, CDR2 YYEEEE. Trimming stripped 6 bases from V and 8 bases from J, with 20 bases between. CDR3 length: 15 amino acids. The CDR3 sequence: CASTRDAGAGEKLFF. CDR3 nucleotide sequence: TGTGCCAGCACCAGAGATGCCGGGGCGGGAGAAAAACTGTTTTTT.

This rearrangement joins TRBV5-4 to TRBJ2-1; perhaps TRBD2 as D (6 bases). Germline assignment: CDR1 SGHNT and CDR2 YYREEE (reference sequence). V was cut by 0 bases and J by 9 bases, with 10 bases left in between. The CDR3 length is 13 residues. The CDR3 DNA reads TGTGCCAGCAGCTTGGCCCGGGAGTTTGAGCAGTTCTTC. It codes for CASSLAREFEQFF. Variable domain in full (rest from reference TRBV5-4 and TRBJ2-1): ETGVTQSPTHLIKTRGQQVTLRCSSQSGHNTVSWYQQALGQGPQFIFQYYREEENGRGNFPPRFSGLQFPNYSSELNVNALELDDSALYLCASSLAREFEQFFGPGTRLTVL.

The chain couples TRBV2 to TRBJ2-7; 11 nucleotides line up with TRBD2. V lost 5 bases, J lost 2 bases, and 2 bases stayed unmatched. This CDR3 region has 14 residues. Germline CDR1 and CDR2: SNHLY and FYNNEI. The CDR3 protein is CASSSSGRAYEQYF. CDR3 coding DNA: TGTGCCAGCAGTAGTAGCGGGAGGGCCTACGAGCAGTACTTC.

This chain connects TRBV5-1 to TRBJ2-1, with TRBD2 matching 16 bases. V shed 3 bases, J shed 9 bases, and the junction held 12 bases outside the gene matches. Germline lookup yields CDR1 SGHRS and CDR2 YFSETQ. CDR3 length: 18 amino acids. In nucleotides, the CDR3 is TGCGCCAGCAGCTCGAACCTGGGACTAGCGGGAGGGAATACTGAGCAGTTCTTC. Translation gives CASSSNLGLAGGNTEQFF.

This clone showed up just a few times. This chain uses TRBV2 with TRBJ2-2, with D perhaps TRBD1 (6 bases). Looked up from germline, CDR1 is SNHLY and CDR2 is FYNNEI. Trimming took off 6 bases at V and 6 bases at J, with 14 bases between the two ends. The length of the CDR3 is 14 residues. The CDR3 region is CASRKGQASGELFF. The CDR3 coding sequence is TGTGCCAGCAGAAAGGGACAAGCATCCGGGGAGCTGTTTTTT.

This clone came up once. The V call is TRBV19, the J call TRBJ2-7; D is possibly TRBD1 (5 bases). With 5 bases removed from V and 4 bases from J, the gap between germline ends came to 12 bases. CDR3 size: 13 residues. The germline V gene encodes CDR1 LNHDA and CDR2 SQIVND (reference sequence). The CDR3 DNA is TGTGCCAGTAGTGTTCCCGCAGGGTACGAGCAGTACTTC. Protein sequence: CASSVPAGYEQYF.

V is TRBV7-9 and J is TRBJ2-1; 12 nucleotides match TRBD2. The CDR3 loop spans 16 amino acids. V gave up 5 bases and J gave up 8 bases; unmatched junction bases: 10. CDR1 is SEHNR and CDR2 is FQNEAQ in the germline V gene (reference sequence). The CDR3 region has the DNA TGTGCCAGCAGCCACTCGACTAGCGGGAGTGCGTATGAGCAGTTCTTC. It codes for CASSHSTSGSAYEQFF.

The V and J genes are TRBV6-1 and TRBJ2-7, with D uncertain. There are 14 residues in the CDR3. Trimming took off 2 bases at V and 6 bases at J, with 14 bases between the two ends. Per the germline V gene, CDR1 is MNHNS and CDR2 is SASEGT. The CDR3 here is CASSEPGSSSEQYF. As DNA, the CDR3 is TGTGCCAGCAGTGAACCTGGCAGTTCTAGCGAGCAGTACTTC.

This chain connects TRBV5-4 to TRBJ1-1; D unresolved. V shed 1 base and J shed 1 base, with 11 bases lying between them. Looked up from germline, CDR1 is SGHNT and CDR2 is YYREEE (reference sequence). The CDR3 is made up of 15 amino acids. The CDR3 region is CASSLKWAPNTEAFF. The CDR3 region has the DNA TGTGCCAGCAGCTTGAAATGGGCCCCGAACACTGAAGCTTTCTTT.

The CDR3 DNA reads TGTGCCAGCAGTCGCGGGGGGAGCTGGGAAAAACTGTTTTTT. This translates into CASSRGGSWEKLFF. This chain joins TRBV6-5 and TRBJ1-4, with a possible D match to TRBD1 (5 bases). The CDR3 sequence is 14 residues long. The V gene's germline CDR1 is MNHEY and CDR2 SVGAGI. V was pared by 5 bases and J by 8 bases, with 15 bases between.

This chain joins TRBV6-5 and TRBJ2-2, with D unclear. The CDR3 is 14 amino acids. V was pared by 0 bases and J by 4 bases, with 6 bases between. Germline V lookup: CDR1 MNHEY, CDR2 SVGAGI. CDR3 in DNA: TGTGCCAGCAGTTACTCGAGTGGCACCGGGGAGCTGTTTTTT. Protein product: CASSYSSGTGELFF.

CDR3 region: CASRGLAGAGTGELFF. CDR3 bases: TGTGCCAGCAGGGGACTAGCGGGAGCGGGCACCGGGGAGCTGTTTTTT. The J gene is TRBJ2-2, the V gene TRBV27; 14 nucleotides agree with TRBD2. With V trimmed by 6 bases and J by 4 bases, 4 bases remained unmatched. Per the germline V gene, CDR1 is MNHEY and CDR2 is SMNVEV (reference sequence). This CDR3 comprises 16 residues.

The chain carries TRBV6-6 and TRBJ2-7, with TRBD2 as a possible D gene (5 bases). The CDR3 loop spans 15 amino acids. From germline, CDR1 is MNHNY and CDR2 SVGAGI (reference sequence). Trimming shortened V by 6 bases and J by 7 bases, and 22 bases separated the two germline ends. For the CDR3, the DNA is TGTGCCAGCAGCTCATACGCGGGTCAACCGAAGGAGCAGTACTTC. Encoded protein: CASSSYAGQPKEQYF.